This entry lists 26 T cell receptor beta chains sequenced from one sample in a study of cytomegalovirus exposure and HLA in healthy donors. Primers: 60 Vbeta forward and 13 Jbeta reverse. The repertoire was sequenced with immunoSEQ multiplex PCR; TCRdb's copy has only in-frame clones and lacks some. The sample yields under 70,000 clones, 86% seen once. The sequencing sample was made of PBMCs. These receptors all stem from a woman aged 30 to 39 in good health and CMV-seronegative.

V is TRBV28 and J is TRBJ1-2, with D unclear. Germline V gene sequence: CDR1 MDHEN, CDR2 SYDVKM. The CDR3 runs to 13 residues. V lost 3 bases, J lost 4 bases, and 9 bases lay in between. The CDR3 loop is CASSFPLSYGYTF. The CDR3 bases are TGTGCCAGCAGTTTCCCCTTGAGCTATGGCTACACCTTC.

The CDR3 reads CASSPGLAGHYEQYF. The CDR3 nucleotides read TGTGCCAGCTCACCGGGACTAGCGGGCCACTACGAGCAGTACTTC. The chain couples TRBV18 to TRBJ2-7, with 12 bases aligning to TRBD2. Trimming removed 3 bases from V and 3 bases from J; junction bases left unmatched: 3. Per germline, CDR1 KGHSH and CDR2 LQKENI. This CDR3 has 15 amino acids.

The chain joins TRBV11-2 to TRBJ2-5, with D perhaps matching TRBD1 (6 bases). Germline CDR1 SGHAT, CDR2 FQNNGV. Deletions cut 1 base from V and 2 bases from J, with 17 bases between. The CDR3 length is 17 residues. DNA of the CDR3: TGTGCCAGCAGCTTAGCGTGGCAGGACAGCCTACAAGAGACCCAGTACTTC. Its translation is CASSLAWQDSLQETQYF. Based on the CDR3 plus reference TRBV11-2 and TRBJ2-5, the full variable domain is EAGVAQSPRYKIIEKRQSVAFWCNPISGHATLYWYQQILGQGPKLLIQFQNNGVVDDSQLPKDRFSAERLKGVDSTLKIQPAKLEDSAVYLCASSLAWQDSLQETQYFGPGTRLLVL.

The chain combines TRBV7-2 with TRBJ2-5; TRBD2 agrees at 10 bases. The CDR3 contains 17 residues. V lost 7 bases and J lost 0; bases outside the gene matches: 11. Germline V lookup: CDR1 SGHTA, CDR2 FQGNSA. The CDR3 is CASNRIRGLANQETQYF. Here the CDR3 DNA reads TGTGCCAGCAACCGAATCAGGGGACTAGCGAACCAAGAGACCCAGTACTTC.

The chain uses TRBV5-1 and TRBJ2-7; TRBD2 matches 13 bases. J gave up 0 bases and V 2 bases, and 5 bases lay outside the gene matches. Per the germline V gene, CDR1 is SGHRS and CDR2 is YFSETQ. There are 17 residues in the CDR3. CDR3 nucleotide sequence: TGCGCCAGCAGCTTTGAACTAGCGGGAGGGACCTCCTACGAGCAGTACTTC. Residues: CASSFELAGGTSYEQYF.

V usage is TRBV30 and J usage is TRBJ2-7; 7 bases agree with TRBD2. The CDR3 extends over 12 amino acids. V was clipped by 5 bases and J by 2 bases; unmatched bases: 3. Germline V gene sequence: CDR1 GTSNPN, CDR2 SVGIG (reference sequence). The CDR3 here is CAWAGTTYEQYF. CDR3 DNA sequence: TGTGCCTGGGCCGGGACTACCTACGAGCAGTACTTC.

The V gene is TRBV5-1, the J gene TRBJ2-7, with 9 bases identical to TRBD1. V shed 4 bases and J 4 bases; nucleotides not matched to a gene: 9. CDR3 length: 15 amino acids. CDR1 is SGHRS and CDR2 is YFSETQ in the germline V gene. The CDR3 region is CASSPPTDRGYEQYF. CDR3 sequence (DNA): TGCGCCAGCAGCCCTCCTACGGACAGGGGATACGAGCAGTACTTC.

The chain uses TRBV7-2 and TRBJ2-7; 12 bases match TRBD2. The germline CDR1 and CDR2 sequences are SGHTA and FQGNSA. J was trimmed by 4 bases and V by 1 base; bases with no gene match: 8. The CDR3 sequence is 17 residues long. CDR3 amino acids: CASSLVALAGGAYEQYF. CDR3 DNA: TGTGCCAGCAGCTTAGTGGCACTAGCGGGAGGAGCTTACGAGCAGTACTTC.

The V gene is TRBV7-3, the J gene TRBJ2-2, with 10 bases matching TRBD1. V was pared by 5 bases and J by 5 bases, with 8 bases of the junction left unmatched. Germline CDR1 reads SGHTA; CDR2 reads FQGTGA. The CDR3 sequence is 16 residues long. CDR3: CASSPRTGGFTGELFF. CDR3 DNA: TGTGCCAGCAGCCCCAGGACAGGGGGTTTTACCGGGGAGCTGTTTTTT.

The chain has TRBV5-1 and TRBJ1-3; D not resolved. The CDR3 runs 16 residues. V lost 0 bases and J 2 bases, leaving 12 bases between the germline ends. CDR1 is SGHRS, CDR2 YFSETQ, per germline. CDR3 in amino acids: CASSLEQSKAGNTIYF. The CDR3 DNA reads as TGCGCCAGCAGCTTGGAACAGTCAAAGGCTGGAAACACCATATATTTT.

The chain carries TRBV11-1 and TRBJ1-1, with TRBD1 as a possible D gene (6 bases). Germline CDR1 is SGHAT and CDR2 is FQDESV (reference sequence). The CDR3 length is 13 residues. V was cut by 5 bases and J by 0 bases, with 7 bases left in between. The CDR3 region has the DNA TGTGCCAGCAGCCAGGGGTTGAACACTGAAGCTTTCTTT. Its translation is CASSQGLNTEAFF. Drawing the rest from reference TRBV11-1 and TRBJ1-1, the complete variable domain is EAEVAQSPRYKITEKSQAVAFWCDPISGHATLYWYRQILGQGPELLVQFQDESVVDDSQLPKDRFSAERLKGVDSTLKIQPAELGDSAMYLCASSQGLNTEAFFGQGTRLTVV.

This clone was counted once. The CDR3 DNA reads as TGCGCCAGCAGCCAAGATATTAGGTCGGCTAGCGGGGGCTCGGGGTTCTTC. Translated: CASSQDIRSASGGSGFF. This chain joins TRBV4-3 and TRBJ2-1, with TRBD2 matching 10 bases. V dropped 0 bases and J dropped 15; count of bases not matched to a gene: 17. The CDR3 contains 17 residues. Germline values: CDR1 LGHNA, CDR2 YSLEER.

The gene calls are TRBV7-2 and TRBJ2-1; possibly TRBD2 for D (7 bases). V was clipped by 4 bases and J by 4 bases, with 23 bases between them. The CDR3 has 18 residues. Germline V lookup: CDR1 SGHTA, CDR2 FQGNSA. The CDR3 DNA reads TGTGCCAGCAGCTCCCGGGGGGCTAGCGGAGGCTTGTACAATGAGCAGTTCTTC. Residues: CASSSRGASGGLYNEQFF. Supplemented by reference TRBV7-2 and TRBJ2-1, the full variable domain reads GAGVSQSPSNKVTEKGKDVELRCDPISGHTALYWYRQSLGQGLEFLIYFQGNSAPDKSGLPSDRFSAERTGGSVSTLTIQRTQQEDSAVYLCASSSRGASGGLYNEQFFGPGTRLTVL.

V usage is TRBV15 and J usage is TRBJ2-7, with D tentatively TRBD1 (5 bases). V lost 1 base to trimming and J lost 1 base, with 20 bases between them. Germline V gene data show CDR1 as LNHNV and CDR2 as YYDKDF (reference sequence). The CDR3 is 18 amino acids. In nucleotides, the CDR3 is TGTGCCACCAGCAGAGTCGGGCCAGGGAATCCCCAGTCCTACGAGCAGTACTTC. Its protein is CATSRVGPGNPQSYEQYF.

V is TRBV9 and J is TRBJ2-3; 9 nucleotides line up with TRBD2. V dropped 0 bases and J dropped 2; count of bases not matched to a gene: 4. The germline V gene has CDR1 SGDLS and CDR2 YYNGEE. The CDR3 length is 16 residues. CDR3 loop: CASSVEAGGSTDTQYF. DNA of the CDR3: TGTGCCAGCAGCGTAGAAGCGGGAGGCTCCACAGATACGCAGTATTTT.

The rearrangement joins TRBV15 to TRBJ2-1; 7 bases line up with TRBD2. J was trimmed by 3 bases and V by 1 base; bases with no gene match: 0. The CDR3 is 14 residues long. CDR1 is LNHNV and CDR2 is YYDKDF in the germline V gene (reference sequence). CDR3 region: CATSRAGGYNEQFF. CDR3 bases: TGTGCCACCAGCAGAGCGGGAGGCTACAATGAGCAGTTCTTC.

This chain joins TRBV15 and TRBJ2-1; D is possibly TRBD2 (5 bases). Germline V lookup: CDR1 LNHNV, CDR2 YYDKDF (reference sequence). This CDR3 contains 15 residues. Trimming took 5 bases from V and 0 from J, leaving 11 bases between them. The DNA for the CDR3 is TGTGCCACCAGCGCAGCGGAGAGCTCCTACAATGAGCAGTTCTTC. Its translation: CATSAAESSYNEQFF.

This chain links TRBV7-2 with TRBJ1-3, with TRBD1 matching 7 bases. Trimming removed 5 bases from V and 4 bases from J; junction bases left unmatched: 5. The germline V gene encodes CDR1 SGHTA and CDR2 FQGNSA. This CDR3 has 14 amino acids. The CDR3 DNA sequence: TGTGCCAGCAGCCGTCAGGGGGTAGGAAACACCATATATTTT. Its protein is CASSRQGVGNTIYF.

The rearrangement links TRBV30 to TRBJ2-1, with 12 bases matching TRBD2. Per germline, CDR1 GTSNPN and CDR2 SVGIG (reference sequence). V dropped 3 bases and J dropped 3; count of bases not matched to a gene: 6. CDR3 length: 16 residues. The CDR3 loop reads CAWRPGTSGLYNEQFF. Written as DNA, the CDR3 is TGTGCCTGGAGACCCGGGACTAGCGGGCTCTACAATGAGCAGTTCTTC. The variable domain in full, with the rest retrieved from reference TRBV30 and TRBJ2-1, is SQTIHQWPATLVQPVGSPLSLECTVEGTSNPNLYWYRQAAGRGLQLLFYSVGIGQISSEVPQNLSASRPQDRQFILSSKKLLLSDSGFYLCAWRPGTSGLYNEQFFGPGTRLTVL.

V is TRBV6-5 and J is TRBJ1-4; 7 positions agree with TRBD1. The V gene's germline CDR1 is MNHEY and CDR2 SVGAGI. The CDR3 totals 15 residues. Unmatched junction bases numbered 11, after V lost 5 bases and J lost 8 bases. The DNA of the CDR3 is TGTGCCAGCAGTAACCAAGGGGGCAAAGGCGAAAAACTGTTTTTT. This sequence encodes CASSNQGGKGEKLFF.

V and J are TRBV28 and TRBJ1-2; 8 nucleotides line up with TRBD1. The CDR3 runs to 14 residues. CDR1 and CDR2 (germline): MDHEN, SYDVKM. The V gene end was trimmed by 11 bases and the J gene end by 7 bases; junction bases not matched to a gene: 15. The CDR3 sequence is CASQSGQGFSGYTF. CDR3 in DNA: TGTGCCTCACAAAGCGGACAGGGATTCTCTGGCTACACCTTC.

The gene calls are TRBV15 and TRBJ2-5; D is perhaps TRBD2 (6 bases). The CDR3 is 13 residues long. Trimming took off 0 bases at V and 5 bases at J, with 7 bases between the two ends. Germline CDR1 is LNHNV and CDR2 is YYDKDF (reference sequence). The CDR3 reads CATSREREETQYF. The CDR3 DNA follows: TGTGCCACCAGCAGAGAACGGGAGGAGACCCAGTACTTC.

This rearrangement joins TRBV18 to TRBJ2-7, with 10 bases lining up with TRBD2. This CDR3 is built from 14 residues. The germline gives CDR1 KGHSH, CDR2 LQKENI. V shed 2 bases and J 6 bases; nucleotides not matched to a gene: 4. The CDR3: CASSPETSGTEQYF. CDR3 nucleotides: TGTGCCAGCTCACCAGAAACTAGCGGGACCGAGCAGTACTTC.

DNA for the CDR3: TGTGCCAGCTCACCGAGGACAGGGCTGCCAGATACGCAGTATTTT. Protein product: CASSPRTGLPDTQYF. This chain joins TRBV18 and TRBJ2-3; 8 nucleotides line up with TRBD1. The germline gives CDR1 KGHSH, CDR2 LQKENI. The V and J ends lost 3 bases and 4 bases, in that order; junction bases with no gene match: 6. The CDR3 is made up of 15 amino acids.

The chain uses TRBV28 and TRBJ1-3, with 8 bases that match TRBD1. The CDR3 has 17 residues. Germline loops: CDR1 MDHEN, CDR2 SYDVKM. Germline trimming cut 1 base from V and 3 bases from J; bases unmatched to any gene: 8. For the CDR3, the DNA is TGTGCCAGCAGTTTATATTTGGGACAGGCTCTTGGAAACACCATATATTTT. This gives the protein CASSLYLGQALGNTIYF.

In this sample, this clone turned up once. The CDR3 DNA reads as TGTGCCTGGAGTGTATCGAGAAAGACCCAGTACTTC. Protein product: CAWSVSRKTQYF. The J gene is TRBJ2-5, the V gene TRBV30, with D unclear. The CDR3 has 12 residues. Germline CDR1 reads GTSNPN; CDR2 reads SVGIG (reference sequence). V was pared by 0 bases and J by 6 bases, with 8 bases between.